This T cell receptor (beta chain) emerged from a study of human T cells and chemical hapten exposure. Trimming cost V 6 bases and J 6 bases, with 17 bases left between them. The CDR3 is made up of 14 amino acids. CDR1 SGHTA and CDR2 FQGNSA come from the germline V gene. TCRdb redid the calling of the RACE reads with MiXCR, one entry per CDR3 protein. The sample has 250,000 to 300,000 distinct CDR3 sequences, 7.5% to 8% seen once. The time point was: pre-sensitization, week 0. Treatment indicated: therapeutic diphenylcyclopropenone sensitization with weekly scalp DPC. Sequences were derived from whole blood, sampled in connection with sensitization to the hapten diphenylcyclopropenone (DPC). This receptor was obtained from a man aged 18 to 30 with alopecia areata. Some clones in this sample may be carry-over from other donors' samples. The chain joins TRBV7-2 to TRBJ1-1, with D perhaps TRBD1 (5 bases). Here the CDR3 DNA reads TGTGCCAGCAGAGTCAGCGGGGGATCCGCTGAAGCTTTCTTT. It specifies CASRVSGGSAEAFF.